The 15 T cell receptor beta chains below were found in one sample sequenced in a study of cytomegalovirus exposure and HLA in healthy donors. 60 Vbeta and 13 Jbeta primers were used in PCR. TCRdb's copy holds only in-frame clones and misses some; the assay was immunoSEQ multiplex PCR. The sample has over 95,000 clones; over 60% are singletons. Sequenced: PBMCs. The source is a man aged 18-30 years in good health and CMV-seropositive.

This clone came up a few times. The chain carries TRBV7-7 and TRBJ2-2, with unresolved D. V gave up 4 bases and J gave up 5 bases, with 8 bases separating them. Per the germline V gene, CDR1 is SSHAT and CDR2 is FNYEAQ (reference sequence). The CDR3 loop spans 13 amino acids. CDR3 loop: CASSSQITGELFF. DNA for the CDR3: TGTGCCAGCAGCTCACAGATAACCGGGGAGCTGTTTTTT.

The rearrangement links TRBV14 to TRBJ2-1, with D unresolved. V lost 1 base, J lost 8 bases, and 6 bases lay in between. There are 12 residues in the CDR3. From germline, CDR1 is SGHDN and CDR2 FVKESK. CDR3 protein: CASSQVGYEQFF. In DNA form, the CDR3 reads TGTGCCAGCAGCCAAGTCGGTTATGAGCAGTTCTTC.

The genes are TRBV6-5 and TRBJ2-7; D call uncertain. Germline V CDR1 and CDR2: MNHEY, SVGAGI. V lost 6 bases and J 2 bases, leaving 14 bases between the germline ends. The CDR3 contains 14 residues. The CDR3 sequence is CASRRHRGAYEQYF. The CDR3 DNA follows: TGTGCCAGCAGGCGTCATCGCGGAGCCTACGAGCAGTACTTC.

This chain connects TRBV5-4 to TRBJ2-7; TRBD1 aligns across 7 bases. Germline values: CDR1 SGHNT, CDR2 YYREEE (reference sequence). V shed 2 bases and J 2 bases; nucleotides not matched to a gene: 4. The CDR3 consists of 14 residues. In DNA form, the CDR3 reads TGTGCCAGCAGCTTACAGGGGACCCCCTACGAGCAGTACGTC. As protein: CASSLQGTPYEQYV.

In DNA, the CDR3 is TGTGCCATCAGCACCGGGACAGGGGGACCATACGAGCAGTACGTC. Translating gives CAISTGTGGPYEQYV. The V and J genes are TRBV10-3 and TRBJ2-7, with 11 bases aligning to TRBD1. With 6 bases clipped from V and 4 bases from J, the junction kept 8 bases outside the gene matches. The CDR3 is made up of 15 amino acids. Germline-derived CDR1 and CDR2 are ENHRY and SYGVKD.

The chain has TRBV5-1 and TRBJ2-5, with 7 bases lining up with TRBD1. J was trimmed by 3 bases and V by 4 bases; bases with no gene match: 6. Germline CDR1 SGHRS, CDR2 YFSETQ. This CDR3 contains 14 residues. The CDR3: CASSKGTAKETQYF. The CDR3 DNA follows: TGCGCCAGCAGCAAAGGGACAGCCAAAGAGACCCAGTACTTC.

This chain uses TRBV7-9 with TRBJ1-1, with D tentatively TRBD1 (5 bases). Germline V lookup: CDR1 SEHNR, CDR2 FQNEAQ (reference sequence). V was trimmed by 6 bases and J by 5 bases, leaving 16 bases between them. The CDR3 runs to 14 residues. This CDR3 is CASSFGLRGTEAFF. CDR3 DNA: TGTGCCAGCAGTTTCGGGCTACGGGGGACTGAAGCTTTCTTT.

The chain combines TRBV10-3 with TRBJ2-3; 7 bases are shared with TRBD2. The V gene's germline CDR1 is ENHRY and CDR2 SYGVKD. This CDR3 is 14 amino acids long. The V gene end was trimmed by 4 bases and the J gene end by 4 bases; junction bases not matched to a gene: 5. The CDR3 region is CAISGEGGADTQYF. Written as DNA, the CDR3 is TGTGCCATCAGTGGAGAGGGAGGGGCAGATACGCAGTATTTT.

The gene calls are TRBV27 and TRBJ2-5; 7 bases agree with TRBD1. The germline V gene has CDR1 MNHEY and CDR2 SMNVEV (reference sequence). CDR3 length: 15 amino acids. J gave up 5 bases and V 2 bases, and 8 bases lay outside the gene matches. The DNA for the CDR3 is TGTGCCAGCAGTTTACAGGACAGGCCCTACGAGACCCAGTACTTC. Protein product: CASSLQDRPYETQYF.

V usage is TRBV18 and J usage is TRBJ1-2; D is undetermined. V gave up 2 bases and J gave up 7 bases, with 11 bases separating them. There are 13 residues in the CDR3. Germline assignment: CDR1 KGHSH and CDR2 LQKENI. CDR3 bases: TGTGCCAGCTCACCAGACTGGGGAGGTGGCTACACCTTC. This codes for CASSPDWGGGYTF.

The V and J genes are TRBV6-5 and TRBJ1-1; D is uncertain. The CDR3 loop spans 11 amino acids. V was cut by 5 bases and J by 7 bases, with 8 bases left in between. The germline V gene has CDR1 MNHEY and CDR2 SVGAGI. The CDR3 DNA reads TGTGCCAGCAGTCACAGCCGTGAAGCTTTCTTT. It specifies CASSHSREAFF.

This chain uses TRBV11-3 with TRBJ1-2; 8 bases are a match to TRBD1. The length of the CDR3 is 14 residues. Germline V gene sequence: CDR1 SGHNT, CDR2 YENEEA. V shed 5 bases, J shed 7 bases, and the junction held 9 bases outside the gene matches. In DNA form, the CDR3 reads TGTGCCAGCAGCACCCGGGACAGGTTCGGTGGCTACACCTTC. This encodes CASSTRDRFGGYTF.

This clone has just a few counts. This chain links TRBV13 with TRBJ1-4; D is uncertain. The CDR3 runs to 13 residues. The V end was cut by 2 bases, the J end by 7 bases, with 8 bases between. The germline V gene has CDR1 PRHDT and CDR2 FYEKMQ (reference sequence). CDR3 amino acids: CASSLHSLEKLFF. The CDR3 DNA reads TGTGCCAGCAGCTTACACAGCCTTGAAAAACTGTTTTTT. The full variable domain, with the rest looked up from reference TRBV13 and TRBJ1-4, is AAGVIQSPRHLIKEKRETATLKCYPIPRHDTVYWYQQGPGQDPQFLISFYEKMQSDKGSIPDRFSAQQFSDYHSELNMSSLELGDSALYFCASSLHSLEKLFFGSGTQLSVL.

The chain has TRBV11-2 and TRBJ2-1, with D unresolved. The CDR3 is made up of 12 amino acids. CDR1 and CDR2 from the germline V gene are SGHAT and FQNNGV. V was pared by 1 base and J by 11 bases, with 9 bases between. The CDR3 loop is CASSLGGRQQFF. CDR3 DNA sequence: TGTGCCAGCAGCTTAGGCGGCCGTCAGCAGTTCTTC.

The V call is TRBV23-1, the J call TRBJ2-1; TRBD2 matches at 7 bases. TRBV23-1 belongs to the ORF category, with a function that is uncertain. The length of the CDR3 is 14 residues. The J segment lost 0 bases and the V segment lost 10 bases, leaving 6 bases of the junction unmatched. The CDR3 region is CAKPGGSSYNEQFF. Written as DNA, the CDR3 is TGCGCCAAACCCGGGGGGAGCTCCTACAATGAGCAGTTCTTC.